This entry lists 10 T cell receptor beta chains sequenced from one sample in a study of blood T cell repertoires in COVID-19. The repertoire was sequenced with immunoSEQ multiplex PCR; TCRdb's copy has only in-frame clones and lacks some. The sample includes about 190,000 clones, 75% to 90% of them seen just once. The sequencing input was peripheral blood. Source of these receptors: a man between 65 and 80 years old with active or convalescent COVID-19.

The chain joins TRBV6-5 to TRBJ2-3; TRBD1 agrees at 7 bases. This CDR3 contains 15 residues. The V segment lost 0 bases and the J segment 6 bases; nucleotides outside the gene matches: 6. CDR1 and CDR2 (germline): MNHEY, SVGAGI. This chain's CDR3 is CASSYSMGTVDTQYF. The CDR3 DNA sequence: TGTGCCAGCAGTTACTCGATGGGGACAGTTGATACGCAGTATTTT.

As concerns this clone: The sample holds other DNA sequences that translate to the same CDR3. V is TRBV28 and J is TRBJ1-3, with D hard to call. The CDR3 is made up of 14 amino acids. Per germline, CDR1 MDHEN and CDR2 SYDVKM. Trimming stripped 3 bases from V and 1 base from J, with 7 bases between. The CDR3 here is CASSFQVSGNTIYF. Written as DNA, the CDR3 is TGTGCCAGCAGTTTCCAGGTTTCTGGAAACACCATATATTTT.

This clone was observed a single time. The genes are TRBV28 and TRBJ1-2, with 7 bases fitting TRBD1. Germline V gives CDR1 MDHEN, CDR2 SYDVKM. This CDR3 is 13 amino acids long. The J segment lost 5 bases and the V segment lost 7 bases, leaving 7 bases of the junction unmatched. This CDR3 reads CASIRQGQYGYTF. The CDR3 DNA follows: TGTGCCAGCATCAGACAGGGACAATATGGCTACACCTTC.

As for this clone: Within the sample, other DNA sequences also encode this same CDR3. The chain couples TRBV3-1 (or the pseudogene TRBV3-2) to TRBJ1-4, with D hard to call. V lost 1 base and J lost 8, with 5 bases in between. The CDR3 length is 12 residues. From germline, CDR1 is LGHDT and CDR2 YNNKEL (reference sequence). CDR3 sequence (DNA): TGTGCCAGCAGCCAAGCAGGCGAAAAACTGTTTTTT. This codes for CASSQAGEKLFF.

This clone has just one count. The junction does not match germline at one end; this may be a read error. The genes are TRBV7-9 and TRBJ1-5; D is unclear. This CDR3 has 15 residues. Per the germline V gene, CDR1 is SEHNR and CDR2 is FQNEAQ (reference sequence). For the CDR3, the DNA is TGTGCCAGCAGCTTAGGTCCAGATAGCAATCAGTCCCAGCATTTT. Translated: CASSLGPDSNQSQHF. The variable domain in full, with the rest retrieved from reference TRBV7-9 and TRBJ1-5, is DTGVSQNPRHKITKRGQNVTFRCDPISEHNRLYWYRQTLGQGPEFLTYFQNEAQLEKSRLLSDRFSAERPKGSFSTLEIQRTEQGDSAMYLCASSLGPDSNQSQHFGDGTRLSIL.

The chain carries TRBV11-2 and TRBJ2-1; a weak D match, TRBD1 (5 bases). Per the germline V gene, CDR1 is SGHAT and CDR2 is FQNNGV. With 0 bases removed from V and 3 bases from J, the gap between germline ends came to 12 bases. This CDR3 is built from 16 residues. CDR3 sequence: CASSLDSAGNYNEQFF. The CDR3 DNA is TGTGCCAGCAGCTTAGATTCCGCAGGGAACTACAATGAGCAGTTCTTC. The full variable domain, its missing parts supplied by reference TRBV11-2 and TRBJ2-1, is EAGVAQSPRYKIIEKRQSVAFWCNPISGHATLYWYQQILGQGPKLLIQFQNNGVVDDSQLPKDRFSAERLKGVDSTLKIQPAKLEDSAVYLCASSLDSAGNYNEQFFGPGTRLTVL.

This sequence joins TRBV15 and TRBJ2-3, with a tentative D call TRBD1 (6 bases). The ends were cut back, 1 base at V and 3 bases at J, with 20 bases in the middle. The CDR3 is made up of 18 amino acids. Per germline, CDR1 LNHNV and CDR2 YYDKDF (reference sequence). The CDR3 reads CATSRVRGNRAWTDTQYF. The CDR3 region has the DNA TGTGCCACCAGCAGAGTAAGGGGGAACAGGGCCTGGACAGATACGCAGTATTTT.

About this clone: Other DNA variants within this sample encode the same CDR3. The chain links TRBV5-1 to TRBJ2-1, with 7 bases lining up with TRBD1. The germline V gene encodes CDR1 SGHRS and CDR2 YFSETQ. CDR3 size: 14 residues. After removal of 0 bases from V and 8 bases from J, the junction contained 5 bases not matched to a gene. In DNA form, the CDR3 reads TGCGCCAGCAGCTTGGGACAGGGCAGGGATGAGCAGTTCTTC. Amino acids: CASSLGQGRDEQFF.

In the case of this clone: Different DNA sequences within this sample yield the same CDR3. The chain is built from TRBV28 and TRBJ2-7; 11 nucleotides agree with TRBD2. CDR3 length: 15 amino acids. J lost 2 bases, V lost 2 bases, and 2 bases had no gene match. CDR1 is MDHEN and CDR2 is SYDVKM in the germline V gene. CDR3 nucleotides: TGTGCCAGCAGTTTAGTAGCGGGGGGGCCCTACGAGCAGTACTTC. This codes for CASSLVAGGPYEQYF.

V usage is TRBV6-6 and J usage is TRBJ2-1, with 12 bases matching TRBD2. Trimming removed 6 bases from V and 7 bases from J; junction bases left unmatched: 7. CDR1 is MNHNY, CDR2 SVGAGI, per germline (reference sequence). This CDR3 has 15 amino acids. CDR3 nucleotide sequence: TGTGCCAGCAGAGGTCTAGCGGGGGGGTATAATGAGCAGTTCTTC. This encodes CASRGLAGGYNEQFF.